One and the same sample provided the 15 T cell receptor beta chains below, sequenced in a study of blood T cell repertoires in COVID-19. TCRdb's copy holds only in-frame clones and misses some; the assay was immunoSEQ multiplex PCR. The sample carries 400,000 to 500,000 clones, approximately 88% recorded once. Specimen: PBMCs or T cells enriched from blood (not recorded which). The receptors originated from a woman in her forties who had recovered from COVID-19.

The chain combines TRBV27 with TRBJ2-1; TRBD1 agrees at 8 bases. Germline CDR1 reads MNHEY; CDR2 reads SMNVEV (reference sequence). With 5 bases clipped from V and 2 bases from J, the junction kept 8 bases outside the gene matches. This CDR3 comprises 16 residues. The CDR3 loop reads CASSLTGQVTYNEQFF. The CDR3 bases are TGTGCCAGCAGTCTCACGGGACAGGTTACCTACAATGAGCAGTTCTTC.

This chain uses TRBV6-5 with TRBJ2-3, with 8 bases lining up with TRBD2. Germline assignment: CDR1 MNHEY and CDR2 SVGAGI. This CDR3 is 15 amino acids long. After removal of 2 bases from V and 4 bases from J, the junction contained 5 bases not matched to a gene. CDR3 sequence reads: CASSYGAGGPDTQYF. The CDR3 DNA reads TGTGCCAGCAGTTACGGGGCGGGAGGCCCAGATACGCAGTATTTT.

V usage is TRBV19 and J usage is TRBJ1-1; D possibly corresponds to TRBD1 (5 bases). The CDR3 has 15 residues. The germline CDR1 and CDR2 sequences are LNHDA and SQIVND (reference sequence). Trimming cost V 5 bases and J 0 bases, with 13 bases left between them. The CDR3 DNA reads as TGTGCCAGTAGTTCCCGCGGGACGGTGAACACTGAAGCTTTCTTT. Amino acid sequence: CASSSRGTVNTEAFF.

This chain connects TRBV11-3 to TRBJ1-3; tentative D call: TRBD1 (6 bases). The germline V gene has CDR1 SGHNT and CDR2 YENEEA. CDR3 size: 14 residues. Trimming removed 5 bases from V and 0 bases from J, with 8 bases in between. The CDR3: CASSAGASGNTIYF. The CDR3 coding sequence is TGTGCCAGCAGCGCAGGGGCCTCTGGAAACACCATATATTTT. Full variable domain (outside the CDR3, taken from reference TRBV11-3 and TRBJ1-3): EAGVVQSPRYKIIEKKQPVAFWCNPISGHNTLYWYLQNLGQGPELLIRYENEEAVDDSQLPKDRFSAERLKGVDSTLKIQPAELGDSAVYLCASSAGASGNTIYFGEGSWLTVV.

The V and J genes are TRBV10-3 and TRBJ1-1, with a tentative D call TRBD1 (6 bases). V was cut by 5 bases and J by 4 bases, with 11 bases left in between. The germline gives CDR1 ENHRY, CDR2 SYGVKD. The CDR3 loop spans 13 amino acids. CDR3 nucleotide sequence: TGTGCCATCAGTCCACAGGGTGGCACTGAAGCTTTCTTT. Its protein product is CAISPQGGTEAFF.

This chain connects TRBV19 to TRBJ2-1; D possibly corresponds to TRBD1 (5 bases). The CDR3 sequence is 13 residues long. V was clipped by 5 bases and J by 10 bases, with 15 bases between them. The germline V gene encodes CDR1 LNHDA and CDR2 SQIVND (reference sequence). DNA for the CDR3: TGTGCCAGTAGTGGGGCAGGATTGCACGAGCAGTTCTTC. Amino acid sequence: CASSGAGLHEQFF. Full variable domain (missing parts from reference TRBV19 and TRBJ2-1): DGGITQSPKYLFRKEGQNVTLSCEQNLNHDAMYWYRQDPGQGLRLIYYSQIVNDFQKGDIAEGYSVSREKKESFPLTVTSAQKNPTAFYLCASSGAGLHEQFFGPGTRLTVL.

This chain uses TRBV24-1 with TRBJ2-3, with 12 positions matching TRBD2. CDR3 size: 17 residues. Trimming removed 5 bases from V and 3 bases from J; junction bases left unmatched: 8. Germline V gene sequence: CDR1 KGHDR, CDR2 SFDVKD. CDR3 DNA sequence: TGTGCCACCAGTGCGTGGACTAGCGGGGAGTCGACAGATACGCAGTATTTT. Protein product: CATSAWTSGESTDTQYF.

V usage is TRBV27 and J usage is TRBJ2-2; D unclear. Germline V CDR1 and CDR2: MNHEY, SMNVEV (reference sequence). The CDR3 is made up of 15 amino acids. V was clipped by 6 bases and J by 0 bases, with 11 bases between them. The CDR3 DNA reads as TGTGCCAGCAGCCCCGGTATTTCGAACACCGGGGAGCTGTTTTTT. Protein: CASSPGISNTGELFF.

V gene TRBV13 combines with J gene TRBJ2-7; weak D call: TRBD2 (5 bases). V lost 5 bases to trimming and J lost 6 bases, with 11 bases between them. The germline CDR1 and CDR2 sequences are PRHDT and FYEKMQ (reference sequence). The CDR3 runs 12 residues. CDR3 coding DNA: TGTGCCAGCAGCCCCGGACGGGGCGAGCAGTACTTC. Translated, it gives CASSPGRGEQYF.

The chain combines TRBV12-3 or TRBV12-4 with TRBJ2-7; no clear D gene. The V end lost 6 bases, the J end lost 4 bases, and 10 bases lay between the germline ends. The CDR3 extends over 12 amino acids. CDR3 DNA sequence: TGTGCCAGCAGCAGACAACTTTACGAGCAGTACTTC. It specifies CASSRQLYEQYF.

In nucleotides, the CDR3 is TGTGCCAGCAGCCAAGGCAGGGCCTCCCATCCTTACAATGAGCAGTTCTTC. The encoded protein is CASSQGRASHPYNEQFF. J is TRBJ2-1 and V is TRBV3-1 (or the pseudogene TRBV3-2); tentatively, D is TRBD1 (5 bases). V lost 1 base and J 4 bases, leaving 17 bases between the germline ends. The length of the CDR3 is 17 residues. Per the germline V gene, CDR1 is LGHDT and CDR2 is YNNKEL (reference sequence).

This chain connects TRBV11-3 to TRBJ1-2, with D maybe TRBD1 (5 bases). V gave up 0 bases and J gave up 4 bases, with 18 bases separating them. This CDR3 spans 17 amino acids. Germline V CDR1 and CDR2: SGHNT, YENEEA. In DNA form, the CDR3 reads TGTGCCAGCAGCTTAGATAACCTGACCCTAAGGGGCTATGGCTACACCTTC. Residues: CASSLDNLTLRGYGYTF.

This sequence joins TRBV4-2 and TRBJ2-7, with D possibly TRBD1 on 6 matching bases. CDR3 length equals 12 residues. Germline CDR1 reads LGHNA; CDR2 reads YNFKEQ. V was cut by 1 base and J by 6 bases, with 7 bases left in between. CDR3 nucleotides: TGTGCCAGCAGCCAAGCAGGGGTCGAGCAGTACTTC. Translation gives CASSQAGVEQYF.

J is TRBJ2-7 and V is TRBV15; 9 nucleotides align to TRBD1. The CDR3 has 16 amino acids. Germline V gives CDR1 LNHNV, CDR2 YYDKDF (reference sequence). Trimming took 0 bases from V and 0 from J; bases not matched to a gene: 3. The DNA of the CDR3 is TGTGCCACCAGCAGAGACCCGGGACAGGGCTCCTACGAGCAGTACTTC. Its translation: CATSRDPGQGSYEQYF.

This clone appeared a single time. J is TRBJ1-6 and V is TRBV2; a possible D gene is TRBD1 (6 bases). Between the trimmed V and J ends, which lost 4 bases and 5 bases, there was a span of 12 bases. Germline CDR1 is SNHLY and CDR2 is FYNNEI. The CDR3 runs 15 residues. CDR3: CASSGRGQNNSPLHF. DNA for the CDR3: TGTGCCAGCAGTGGGAGAGGACAGAATAATTCACCCCTCCACTTT.